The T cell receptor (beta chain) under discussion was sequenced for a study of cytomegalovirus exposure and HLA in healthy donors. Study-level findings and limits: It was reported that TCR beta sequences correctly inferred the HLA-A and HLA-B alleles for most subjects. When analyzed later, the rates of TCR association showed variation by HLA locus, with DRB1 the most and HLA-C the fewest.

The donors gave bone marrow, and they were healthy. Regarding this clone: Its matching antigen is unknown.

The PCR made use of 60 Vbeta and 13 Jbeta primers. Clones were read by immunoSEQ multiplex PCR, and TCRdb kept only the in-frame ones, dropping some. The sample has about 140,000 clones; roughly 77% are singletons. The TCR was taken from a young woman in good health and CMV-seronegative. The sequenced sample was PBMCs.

The DNA for the CDR3 is TGTGCCAGCAGCATAAACACCGGGGAGCTGTTTTTT. Translation: CASSINTGELFF. This chain joins TRBV7-2 and TRBJ2-2; unclear D gene. Germline CDR1 and CDR2: SGHTA and FQGNSA. The CDR3 is made up of 12 amino acids. V was pared by 5 bases and J by 2 bases, with 3 bases between.